This T cell receptor (beta chain) derives from a study of CD8 T cells in ankylosing spondylitis. Overall study results and limits: Reports say disease-linked clones showed up significantly more in matched ankylosing spondylitis synovial fluid. Disease-linked clones had a CD8+ phenotype and relatively low frequency in peripheral blood. Ankylosing spondylitis blood appeared to be characterized by a TCR beta motif of under ten highly homologous variants.

Scientists made TCR beta libraries using quantitative 5'-RACE with molecular barcodes. TCRdb analysed the 5' RACE reads with MiXCR anew, one entry per CDR3 protein. Among a few hundred thousand distinct CDR3 sequences listed, roughly a tenth were seen once. This clonotype was recorded many times. Its antigen remains unidentified. V was trimmed by 2 bases and J by 1 base, leaving 11 bases between them. The CDR3 runs to 15 residues. This sequence was found in a male donor with ankylosing spondylitis or in good health (not recorded which). The rearrangement uses TRBV12-3 or TRBV12-4 and TRBJ1-1, with no clear D. The material sequenced was blood, either unsorted or a sorted T cell fraction (not recorded which). CDR3 sequence: CASSLSVSGNTEAFF. CDR3 bases: TGTGCCAGCAGTTTATCGGTTAGTGGGAACACTGAAGCTTTCTTT.